The clone carrying this T cell receptor beta chain has more than one count but fewer than ten. No antigen is known for it. This sample was included in a study of TIL therapy for anti-PD-1-resistant metastatic lung cancer. Study background: Most patients had lung adenocarcinoma.

The immunoSEQ assay was v3. Here immunoSEQ multiplex PCR was the method, and the copy in TCRdb shows in-frame clones only, minus some. Of about 21,000 clones in the sample, roughly 79% were seen once. Time point reported: pre-treatment sample, taken before nivolumab and TIL therapy. Adults with stage 4 NSCLC were enrolled in a phase I trial. Overall study findings and caveats: After infusion, TIL clonotypes partly replaced peripheral T cells and declined over months.

Sequenced here: blood, sampled at baseline. The sequence was collected from a person aged 25-80 years with non-small cell lung cancer.

CDR3 nucleotides: TGTGCCACCAGCAGAGATGGGGGTACCGGGGCCAACGTCCTGACTTTC. Its translation: CATSRDGGTGANVLTF. The chain employs TRBV15 and TRBJ2-6; D may correspond to TRBD1 or TRBD2 (5 bases each). The germline V gene encodes CDR1 LNHNV and CDR2 YYDKDF (reference sequence). Trimming removed 0 bases from V and 4 bases from J, with 10 bases in between. There are 16 residues in the CDR3.